The clone carrying this T cell receptor (beta chain) was detected only a few times. Its antigen is not identified. This entry comes from a study of tumor and adjacent non-tumor tissue in lung cancer. Study-wide background: On average, productive TCRbeta reads reached roughly 4.2 million per sample.

TCRbeta libraries were built with three rounds of nested PCR, modified from ARM-PCR. MiXCR, run by TCRdb on the multiplex PCR reads, gives a single entry per CDR3 protein. The table has tens of thousands of distinct CDR3 sequences, about four fifths seen once. No cell sorting was done before RNA was extracted from the tissue. This non-tumor lung sample came from over 3 cm beyond the tumor edge. Overall study results and limits: Normal lung showed higher cumulative top 100 clone frequency than tumor.

Germline assignment: CDR1 MNHEY and CDR2 SVGAGI. V shed 0 bases and J shed 3 bases, with 15 bases lying between them. The CDR3 has 16 residues. This receptor was taken from a man aged 60 to 69 with non-small cell lung cancer. The chain employs TRBV6-5 and TRBJ2-7; no clear D. The sequencing input was distant non-tumor lung tissue. The CDR3 loop reads CASSYSAIGRSYEQYF. Here the CDR3 DNA reads TGTGCCAGCAGTTACTCGGCTATTGGTCGGAGCTACGAGCAGTACTTC.